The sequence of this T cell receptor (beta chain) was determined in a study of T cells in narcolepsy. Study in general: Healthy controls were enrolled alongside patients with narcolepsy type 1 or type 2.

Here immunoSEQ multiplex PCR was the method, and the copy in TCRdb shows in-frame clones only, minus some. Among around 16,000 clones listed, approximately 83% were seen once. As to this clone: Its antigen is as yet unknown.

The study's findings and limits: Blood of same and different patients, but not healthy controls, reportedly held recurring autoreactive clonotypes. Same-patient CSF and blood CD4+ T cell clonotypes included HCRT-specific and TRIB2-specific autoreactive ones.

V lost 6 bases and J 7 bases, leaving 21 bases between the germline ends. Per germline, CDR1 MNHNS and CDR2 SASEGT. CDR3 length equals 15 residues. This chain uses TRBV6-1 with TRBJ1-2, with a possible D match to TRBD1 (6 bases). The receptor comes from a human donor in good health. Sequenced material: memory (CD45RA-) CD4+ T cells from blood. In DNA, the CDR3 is TGTGCCAGCAGGTCAGGGGCGGGACCCCCTGGTGGCTACACCTTC. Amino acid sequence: CASRSGAGPPGGYTF.